This T cell receptor (beta chain) was captured by sequencing in a study of lung T cells in sarcoidosis with Löfgren's syndrome. Study outcomes and limitations: Versus controls, Löfgren's syndrome patients reportedly showed TRAV12-1 and TRBV2 as most expanded.

MiXCR, applied by TCRdb to the reads, yields one record per CDR3 protein. The sample includes more than 8,500 distinct CDR3 sequences, about 20% of them seen just once. Germline V gene data show CDR1 as MNHEY and CDR2 as SVGAGI. Trimming cost V 4 bases and J 8 bases, with 18 bases left between them. This CDR3 region has 15 residues. Turning to this clonotype: The antigen remains undetermined. No conserved phenylalanine or tryptophan is present at the end of the CDR3, so a read error is the likely explanation.

The sequence was collected from a human donor with sarcoidosis (Löfgren's syndrome or another form), or a control subject (not recorded which). The source material was CD4+ T cells from bronchoalveolar lavage. The rearrangement links TRBV6-5 to TRBJ2-1, with D maybe TRBD1 (6 bases). Here the CDR3 reads CASSSTGTWGHEQFL. As DNA, the CDR3 is TGTGCCAGCAGTTCAACCGGGACATGGGGCCATGAGCAGTTCCTC.